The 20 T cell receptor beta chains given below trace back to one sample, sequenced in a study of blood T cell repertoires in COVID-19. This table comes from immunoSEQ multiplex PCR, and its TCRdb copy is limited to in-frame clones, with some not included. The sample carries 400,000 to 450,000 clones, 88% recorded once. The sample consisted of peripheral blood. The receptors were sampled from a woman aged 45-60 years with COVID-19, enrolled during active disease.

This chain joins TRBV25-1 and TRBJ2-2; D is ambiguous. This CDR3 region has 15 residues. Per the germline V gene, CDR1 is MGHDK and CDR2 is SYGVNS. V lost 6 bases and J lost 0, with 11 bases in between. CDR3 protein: CASRENRANTGELFF. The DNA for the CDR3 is TGTGCCAGCAGGGAAAACCGGGCGAACACCGGGGAGCTGTTTTTT.

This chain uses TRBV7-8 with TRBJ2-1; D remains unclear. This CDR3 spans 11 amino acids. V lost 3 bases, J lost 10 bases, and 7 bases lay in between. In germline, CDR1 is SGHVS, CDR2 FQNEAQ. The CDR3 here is CASSFSWEQFF. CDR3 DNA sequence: TGTGCCAGCAGCTTCAGTTGGGAGCAGTTCTTC.

CDR3 DNA sequence: TGTGCCAGCTCACCCCCAAACGGGTACACCTACGAGCAGTACTTC. Translated, it gives CASSPPNGYTYEQYF. The V gene is TRBV18, the J gene TRBJ2-7, with D hard to call. The CDR3 runs 15 residues. Trimming removed 3 bases from V and 2 bases from J, with 14 bases in between. Per germline, CDR1 KGHSH and CDR2 LQKENI.

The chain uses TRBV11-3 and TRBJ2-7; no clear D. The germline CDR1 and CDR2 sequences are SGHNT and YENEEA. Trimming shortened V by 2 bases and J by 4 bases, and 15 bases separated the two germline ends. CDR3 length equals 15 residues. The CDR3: CASSLYSSSPYEQYF. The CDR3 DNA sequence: TGTGCCAGCAGCTTATATAGTTCCTCTCCTTACGAGCAGTACTTC.

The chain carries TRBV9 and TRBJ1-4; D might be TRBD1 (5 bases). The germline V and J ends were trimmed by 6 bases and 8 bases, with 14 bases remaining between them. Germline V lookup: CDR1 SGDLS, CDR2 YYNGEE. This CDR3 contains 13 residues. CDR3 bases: TGTGCCAGCAAGGGAGGGGAAGGGGAAAAACTGTTTTTT. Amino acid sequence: CASKGGEGEKLFF.

CDR3 in DNA: TGTGCCAGCACCCACACCCCCAGAACCCAAGAGACCCAGTACTTC. Translated: CASTHTPRTQETQYF. The chain recombines TRBV7-3 with TRBJ2-5; D not resolved. The CDR3 consists of 15 residues. Germline V lookup: CDR1 SGHTA, CDR2 FQGTGA. Between the trimmed V and J ends, which lost 7 bases and 1 base, there was a span of 16 bases.

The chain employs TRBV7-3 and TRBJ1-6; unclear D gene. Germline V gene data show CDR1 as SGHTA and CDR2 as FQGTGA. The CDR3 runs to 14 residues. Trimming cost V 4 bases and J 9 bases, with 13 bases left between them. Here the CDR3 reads CASSSDGVGSPLHF. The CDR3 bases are TGTGCCAGCAGCTCCGACGGGGTAGGTTCACCCCTCCACTTT.

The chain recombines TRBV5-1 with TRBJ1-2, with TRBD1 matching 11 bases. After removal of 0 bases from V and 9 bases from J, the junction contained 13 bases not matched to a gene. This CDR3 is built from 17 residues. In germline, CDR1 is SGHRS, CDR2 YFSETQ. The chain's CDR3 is CASSLATGTGGDESYTF. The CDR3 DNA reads TGCGCCAGCAGCTTGGCCACCGGGACAGGGGGAGATGAGAGCTACACCTTC. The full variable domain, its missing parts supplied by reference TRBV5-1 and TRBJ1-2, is KAGVTQTPRYLIKTRGQQVTLSCSPISGHRSVSWYQQTPGQGLQFLFEYFSETQRNKGNFPGRFSGRQFSNSRSEMNVSTLELGDSALYLCASSLATGTGGDESYTFGSGTRLTVV.

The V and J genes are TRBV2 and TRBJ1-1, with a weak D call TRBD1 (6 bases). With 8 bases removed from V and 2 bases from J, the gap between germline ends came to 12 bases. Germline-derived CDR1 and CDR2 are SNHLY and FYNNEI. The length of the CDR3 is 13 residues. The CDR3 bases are TGTGCCAGCTGGACGGACAGCAACACTGAAGCTTTCTTT. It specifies CASWTDSNTEAFF.

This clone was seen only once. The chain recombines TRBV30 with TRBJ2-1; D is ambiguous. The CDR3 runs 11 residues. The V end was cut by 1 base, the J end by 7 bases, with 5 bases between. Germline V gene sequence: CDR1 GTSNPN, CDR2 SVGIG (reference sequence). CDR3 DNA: TGTGCCTGGAGTGCCGGGAATGAGCAGTTCTTC. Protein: CAWSAGNEQFF.

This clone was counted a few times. DNA for the CDR3: TGTGCCAGTAGTATCGAGGGGAACACTGAAGCTTTCTTT. It encodes CASSIEGNTEAFF. The chain employs TRBV19 and TRBJ1-1, with D hard to call. The V gene lost 3 bases and the J gene lost 1 base, with 6 bases spanning the gap. The CDR3 spans 13 residues. Germline CDR1 LNHDA, CDR2 SQIVND (reference sequence).

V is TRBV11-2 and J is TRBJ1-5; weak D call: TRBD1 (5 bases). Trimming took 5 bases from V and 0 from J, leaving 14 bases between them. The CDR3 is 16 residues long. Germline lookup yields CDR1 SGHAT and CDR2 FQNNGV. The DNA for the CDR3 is TGTGCCAGCAGCATAGGGTTAGGGGTTAGCAATCAGCCCCAGCATTTT. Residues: CASSIGLGVSNQPQHF.

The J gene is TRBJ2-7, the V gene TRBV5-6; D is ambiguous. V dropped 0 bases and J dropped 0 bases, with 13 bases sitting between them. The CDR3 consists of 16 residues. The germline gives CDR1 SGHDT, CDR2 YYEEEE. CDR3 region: CASSLVVSAISYEQYF. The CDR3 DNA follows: TGTGCCAGCAGCTTGGTGGTTTCTGCGATCTCCTACGAGCAGTACTTC.

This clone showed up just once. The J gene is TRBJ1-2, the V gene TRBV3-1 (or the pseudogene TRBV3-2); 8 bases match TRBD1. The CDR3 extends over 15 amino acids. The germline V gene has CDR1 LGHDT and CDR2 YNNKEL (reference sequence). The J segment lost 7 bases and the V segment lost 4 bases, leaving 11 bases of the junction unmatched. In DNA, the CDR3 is TGTGCCAGCAGCCCAGGGACAGGCGAAGTGGGTGGCTACACCTTC. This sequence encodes CASSPGTGEVGGYTF.

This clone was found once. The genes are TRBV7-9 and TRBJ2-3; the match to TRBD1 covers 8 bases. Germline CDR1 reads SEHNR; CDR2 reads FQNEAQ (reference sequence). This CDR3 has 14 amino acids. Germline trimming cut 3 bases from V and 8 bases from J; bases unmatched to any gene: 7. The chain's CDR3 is CASSFSGGAGTQYF. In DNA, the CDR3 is TGTGCCAGCAGCTTCTCAGGGGGCGCAGGTACGCAGTATTTT.

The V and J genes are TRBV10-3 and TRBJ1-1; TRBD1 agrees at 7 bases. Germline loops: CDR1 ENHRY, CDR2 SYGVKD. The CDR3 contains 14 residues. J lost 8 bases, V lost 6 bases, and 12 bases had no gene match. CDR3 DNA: TGTGCCATCAGAGGACAGGCAGGTGTAGGGGAAGCTTTCTTT. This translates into CAIRGQAGVGEAFF.

CDR3 sequence (DNA): TGCAGCGCCCCAAGTGGGACAGGGAGGCGCGGCTACACCTTC. Amino acids: CSAPSGTGRRGYTF. V gene TRBV29-1 combines with J gene TRBJ1-2; 9 bases agree with TRBD1. The V gene end was trimmed by 7 bases and the J gene end by 8 bases; junction bases not matched to a gene: 14. The CDR3 contains 14 residues. Germline values: CDR1 SQVTM, CDR2 ANQGSEA. The full variable domain, rest sourced from reference TRBV29-1 and TRBJ1-2, is SAVISQKPSRDICQRGTSLTIQCQVDSQVTMMFWYRQQPGQSLTLIATANQGSEATYESGFVIDKFPISRPNLTFSTLTVSNMSPEDSSIYLCSAPSGTGRRGYTFGSGTRLTVV.

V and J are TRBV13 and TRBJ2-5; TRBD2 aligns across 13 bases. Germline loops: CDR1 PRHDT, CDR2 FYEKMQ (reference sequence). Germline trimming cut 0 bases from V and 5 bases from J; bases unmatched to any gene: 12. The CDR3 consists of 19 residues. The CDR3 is CASSLGFGLAGARGETQYF. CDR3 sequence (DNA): TGTGCCAGCAGCTTAGGCTTCGGACTAGCGGGGGCGAGGGGGGAGACCCAGTACTTC. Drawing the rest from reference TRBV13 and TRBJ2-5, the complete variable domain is AAGVIQSPRHLIKEKRETATLKCYPIPRHDTVYWYQQGPGQDPQFLISFYEKMQSDKGSIPDRFSAQQFSDYHSELNMSSLELGDSALYFCASSLGFGLAGARGETQYFGPGTRLLVL.

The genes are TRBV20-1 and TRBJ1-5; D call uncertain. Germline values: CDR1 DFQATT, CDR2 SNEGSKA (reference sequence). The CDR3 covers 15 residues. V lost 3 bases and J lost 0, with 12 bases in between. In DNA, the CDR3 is TGCAGTGCTAGTCCCCTCCGGGATAGCAATCAGCCCCAGCATTTT. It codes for CSASPLRDSNQPQHF.

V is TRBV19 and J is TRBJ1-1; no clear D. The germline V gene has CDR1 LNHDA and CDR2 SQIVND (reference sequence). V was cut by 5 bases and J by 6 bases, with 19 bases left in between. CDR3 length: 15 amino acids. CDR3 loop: CASSPRSTLGAEAFF. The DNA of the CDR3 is TGTGCCAGTAGTCCGAGGAGTACCCTGGGAGCTGAAGCTTTCTTT.